The next 27 T cell receptor beta chains were all read from a single sample in a study of T cell responses to AZD1222 COVID-19 vaccine. Profiled with immunoSEQ multiplex PCR; TCRdb holds only in-frame clones, not every one. The repertoire holds roughly 130,000 clones, 70% to 90% seen once, with 5% to 6.5% in the top ten. This specimen was peripheral blood, taken on day 0 of AZD1222 vaccination. Source of these receptors: an adult in good health.

V usage is TRBV19 and J usage is TRBJ2-7; 8 bases are a match to TRBD2. CDR1 LNHDA and CDR2 SQIVND come from the germline V gene (reference sequence). J gave up 0 bases and V 1 base, and 11 bases lay outside the gene matches. This CDR3 is 18 amino acids long. CDR3 sequence (DNA): TGTGCCAGTAGTATAGGCTTTCTAGCGGGCCCCATCTCCTACGAGCAGTACTTC. It yields the protein CASSIGFLAGPISYEQYF.

The chain joins TRBV6-2 or TRBV6-3 to TRBJ2-3; possible D gene TRBD2, 6 bases. CDR1 MNHEY and CDR2 SVGEGT come from the germline V gene. Between the trimmed V and J ends, which lost 0 bases and 2 bases, there was a span of 24 bases. The CDR3 runs to 20 residues. CDR3 DNA sequence: TGTGCCAGCAGTTACTCGAGAACGGGAGTAACCCCCTATGACACAGATACGCAGTATTTT. Amino acids: CASSYSRTGVTPYDTDTQYF.

The V call is TRBV2, the J call TRBJ2-7; D remains unclear. Germline assignment: CDR1 SNHLY and CDR2 FYNNEI. With 3 bases removed from V and 3 bases from J, the gap between germline ends came to 12 bases. The CDR3 spans 14 residues. Here the CDR3 reads CASSDPASHYEQYF. CDR3 DNA sequence: TGTGCCAGCAGTGACCCAGCTTCTCACTACGAGCAGTACTTC.

The chain has TRBV5-4 and TRBJ2-1; 8 bases agree with TRBD1. Germline loops: CDR1 SGHNT, CDR2 YYREEE (reference sequence). Germline trimming cut 0 bases from V and 5 bases from J; bases unmatched to any gene: 4. CDR3 length: 15 amino acids. The CDR3 nucleotides are TGTGCCAGCAGCTTGGGGAGGACAGGGAACAATGAGCAGTTCTTC. Encoded protein: CASSLGRTGNNEQFF.

The table lists this clone with a few counts. This sequence joins TRBV19 and TRBJ1-2, with D tentatively TRBD1 (5 bases). V was cut by 1 base and J by 4 bases, with 10 bases left in between. CDR1 LNHDA and CDR2 SQIVND come from the germline V gene (reference sequence). The CDR3 is made up of 14 amino acids. Written as DNA, the CDR3 is TGTGCCAGTAGTATAGGTCCGGGGGGCTATGGCTACACCTTC. Translated: CASSIGPGGYGYTF.

DNA of the CDR3: TGTGCCAGCAGCACCTACAGGGCTAATCAGCCCCAGCATTTT. Amino acid sequence: CASSTYRANQPQHF. The chain recombines TRBV28 with TRBJ1-5; possible D gene TRBD1, 6 bases. V shed 6 bases and J shed 4 bases, with 13 bases lying between them. This CDR3 is built from 14 residues. CDR1 and CDR2 from the germline V gene are MDHEN and SYDVKM.

The chain uses TRBV19 and TRBJ1-4; no firm D call. The V end was cut by 5 bases, the J end by 7 bases, with 17 bases between. Germline CDR1 is LNHDA and CDR2 is SQIVND (reference sequence). CDR3 length: 15 residues. CDR3 amino acids: CASSASRVSGEKLFF. As DNA, the CDR3 is TGTGCCAGTAGTGCCTCAAGGGTTTCTGGTGAAAAACTGTTTTTT.

V usage is TRBV29-1 and J usage is TRBJ1-1, with 7 bases aligning to TRBD1. The CDR3 covers 13 residues. Germline CDR1 reads SQVTM; CDR2 reads ANQGSEA. Losses at the gene ends were 7 bases for V and 5 bases for J; bases not matched to a gene: 10. CDR3: CSASTGARTEAFF. CDR3 coding DNA: TGCAGCGCCTCCACAGGGGCGAGGACTGAAGCTTTCTTT.

The count of this clone is one. This sequence joins TRBV7-9 and TRBJ2-7, with a tentative D call TRBD1 (6 bases). This CDR3 contains 15 residues. V was trimmed by 5 bases and J by 1 base, leaving 15 bases between them. The germline gives CDR1 SEHNR, CDR2 FQNEAQ (reference sequence). This CDR3 reads CASSRNRAPSYEQYF. Here the CDR3 DNA reads TGTGCCAGCAGCCGAAACAGGGCTCCGTCCTACGAGCAGTACTTC. Variable domain in full (rest from reference TRBV7-9 and TRBJ2-7): DTGVSQNPRHKITKRGQNVTFRCDPISEHNRLYWYRQTLGQGPEFLTYFQNEAQLEKSRLLSDRFSAERPKGSFSTLEIQRTEQGDSAMYLCASSRNRAPSYEQYFGPGTRLTVT.

The chain links TRBV18 to TRBJ2-6; D is unresolved. V lost 6 bases, J lost 0 bases, and 21 bases lay in between. The CDR3 sequence is 19 residues long. Germline V gene data show CDR1 as KGHSH and CDR2 as LQKENI. This CDR3 reads CASSDRVVVDDSGANVLTF. In nucleotides, the CDR3 is TGTGCCAGCTCCGACCGGGTGGTAGTCGATGACTCTGGGGCCAACGTCCTGACTTTC.

This chain joins TRBV6-4 and TRBJ2-1; D could derive from TRBD1 or TRBD2 (6 bases each). Trimming cost V 0 bases and J 3 bases, with 12 bases left between them. There are 16 residues in the CDR3. CDR1 and CDR2 from the germline V gene are MRHNA and SNTAGT. CDR3 DNA: TGTGCCAGCAGTGACTCTGAGGGGGGTAACTACAATGAGCAGTTCTTC. Protein: CASSDSEGGNYNEQFF.

This clone was detected only once. The V call is TRBV4-3, the J call TRBJ2-1, with 11 bases lining up with TRBD2. Per germline, CDR1 LGHNA and CDR2 YSLEER. With V trimmed by 5 bases and J by 4 bases, 4 bases remained unmatched. This CDR3 comprises 15 residues. The CDR3 DNA reads as TGCGCCAGCAGCATAGCGGGAGGGGGATACAATGAGCAGTTCTTC. It encodes CASSIAGGGYNEQFF.

The V gene is TRBV27, the J gene TRBJ2-1, with D perhaps given as TRBD1 or TRBD2 (5 bases each). From germline, CDR1 is MNHEY and CDR2 SMNVEV (reference sequence). V shed 10 bases and J shed 8 bases, with 18 bases lying between them. The CDR3 runs 13 residues. The CDR3 loop reads CATSGTSEDEQFF. The CDR3 DNA is TGTGCCACATCCGGGACCAGCGAGGATGAGCAGTTCTTC.

This clone occurred a few times. The chain links TRBV15 to TRBJ1-4, with 10 bases matching TRBD1. J gave up 10 bases and V 2 bases, and 13 bases lay outside the gene matches. The CDR3 length is 17 residues. CDR1 is LNHNV and CDR2 is YYDKDF in the germline V gene (reference sequence). The chain's CDR3 is CATSRSGPGDRGGKLFF. The CDR3 nucleotides read TGTGCCACCAGCAGATCGGGCCCAGGGGACAGGGGAGGAAAACTGTTTTTT.

The chain is built from TRBV28 and TRBJ2-1, with 14 positions matching TRBD2. V was pared by 5 bases and J by 12 bases, with 12 bases of the junction left unmatched. Germline CDR1 and CDR2: MDHEN and SYDVKM. The CDR3 loop spans 16 amino acids. CDR3 sequence (DNA): TGTGCCAGCAGTCGCCCCGGGACTAGCGGGAGTTGGGGGCAGTTCTTC. Translated: CASSRPGTSGSWGQFF.

The V call is TRBV15, the J call TRBJ2-3; 7 nucleotides agree with TRBD2. This CDR3 region has 13 residues. V trimming: 9 bases; J trimming: 2 bases; junction bases outside the gene matches: 5. The germline CDR1 and CDR2 sequences are LNHNV and YYDKDF (reference sequence). The CDR3 sequence is CATGRGNTDTQYF. In DNA, the CDR3 is TGTGCCACGGGGAGGGGTAACACAGATACGCAGTATTTT.

The sample holds one count of this clone. The chain joins TRBV11-2 to TRBJ1-5, with D perhaps matching TRBD1 (6 bases). The CDR3 length is 16 residues. Trimming took 0 bases from V and 1 from J, leaving 10 bases between them. Germline CDR1 is SGHAT and CDR2 is FQNNGV. CDR3 amino acids: CASSLDPGQSNQPQHF. CDR3 DNA: TGTGCCAGCAGCTTAGACCCCGGACAGAGCAATCAGCCCCAGCATTTT.

The chain joins TRBV28 to TRBJ1-6, with D maybe TRBD1 (6 bases). This CDR3 is built from 18 residues. V lost 6 bases, J lost 4 bases, and 22 bases lay in between. Germline CDR1 is MDHEN and CDR2 is SYDVKM. CDR3 in amino acids: CASSIRVGAGAYNSPLHF. The CDR3 DNA reads TGTGCCAGCAGCATACGGGTCGGGGCAGGGGCTTATAATTCACCCCTCCACTTT.

This rearrangement joins TRBV5-1 to TRBJ2-1; 10 bases are shared with TRBD2. V was pared by 5 bases and J by 7 bases, with 12 bases of the junction left unmatched. This CDR3 spans 16 amino acids. The germline CDR1 and CDR2 sequences are SGHRS and YFSETQ. CDR3 sequence: CASSRLAGDLRNEQFF. CDR3 in DNA: TGCGCCAGCAGTCGTCTAGCGGGAGATCTTCGAAATGAGCAGTTCTTC.

The genes are TRBV18 and TRBJ1-6; D is unresolved. Germline V gene lookup returns CDR1 KGHSH and CDR2 LQKENI. There are 15 residues in the CDR3. Trimming removed 3 bases at V and 2 bases at J, with 8 bases between. The CDR3 DNA reads TGTGCCAGCTCACCGGAGGGCACCTATAATTCACCCCTCCACTTT. This sequence encodes CASSPEGTYNSPLHF.

The chain links TRBV28 to TRBJ2-7; 7 bases are a match to TRBD1. V shed 3 bases and J 5 bases; nucleotides not matched to a gene: 7. This CDR3 has 14 residues. Per the germline V gene, CDR1 is MDHEN and CDR2 is SYDVKM. The CDR3: CASSFYRGSNEQYF. The CDR3 nucleotides read TGTGCCAGCAGTTTTTACAGGGGATCCAACGAGCAGTACTTC. The full variable domain, its missing parts supplied by reference TRBV28 and TRBJ2-7, is DVKVTQSSRYLVKRTGEKVFLECVQDMDHENMFWYRQDPGLGLRLIYFSYDVKMKEKGDIPEGYSVSREKKERFSLILESASTNQTSMYLCASSFYRGSNEQYFGPGTRLTVT.

The chain is built from TRBV6-2 or TRBV6-3 and TRBJ1-3, with D maybe TRBD1 (5 bases). V shed 2 bases and J shed 0 bases, with 14 bases lying between them. The CDR3 sequence is 17 residues long. The germline CDR1 and CDR2 sequences are MNHEY and SVGEGT. This chain's CDR3 is CASSYGADRFSGNTIYF. The CDR3 DNA follows: TGTGCCAGCAGTTACGGGGCCGACCGATTCTCTGGAAACACCATATATTTT.

The chain is built from TRBV4-2 and TRBJ2-6; no firm D call. Deletions cut 1 base from V and 0 bases from J, with 10 bases between. The CDR3 runs to 17 residues. Germline V CDR1 and CDR2: LGHNA, YNFKEQ. DNA of the CDR3: TGTGCCAGCAGCCAAGGACAAAGTTTCTCTGGGGCCAACGTCCTGACTTTC. It specifies CASSQGQSFSGANVLTF.

The V and J genes are TRBV12-3 or TRBV12-4 and TRBJ2-5, with 7 nucleotides matching TRBD2. This CDR3 comprises 13 residues. The J segment lost 5 bases and the V segment lost 6 bases, leaving 6 bases of the junction unmatched. In DNA form, the CDR3 reads TGTGCCAGCAGCCCATCAGCGGGGGAGACCCAGTACTTC. Its translation is CASSPSAGETQYF.

The chain links TRBV29-1 to TRBJ2-5; no clear D gene. The CDR3 consists of 10 residues. The V gene lost 2 bases and the J gene lost 2 bases, with 0 bases spanning the gap. Germline lookup yields CDR1 SQVTM and CDR2 ANQGSEA. The CDR3 bases are TGCAGCGTTGAACAAGAGACCCAGTACTTC. Protein: CSVEQETQYF.

The CDR3 DNA reads TGCGCCAGCAGCCAAGAATCCAACAGCGCAGAACAGTTGATCGTAGCCAAAAACATTCAGTACTTC. This translates into CASSQESNSAEQLIVAKNIQYF. The rearrangement uses TRBV4-1 and TRBJ2-4; no clear D. Germline V gene lookup returns CDR1 MGHRA and CDR2 YSYEKL. The CDR3 consists of 22 residues. V lost 0 bases and J lost 0, with 27 bases in between.

CDR3 sequence reads: CASSLRPADTQYF. For the CDR3, the DNA is TGCGCCAGCAGCCTACGGCCGGCCGATACGCAGTATTTT. V usage is TRBV4-3 and J usage is TRBJ2-3, with D uncertain. Trimming removed 4 bases from V and 6 bases from J, with 11 bases in between. The CDR3 totals 13 residues. Germline V gene lookup returns CDR1 LGHNA and CDR2 YSLEER.